The clone carrying this T cell receptor (beta chain) was recorded many times. TCRdb re-called the 5' RACE reads with MiXCR, one entry per CDR3 protein. There are hundreds of thousands of distinct CDR3 sequences in the sample; 8.7% occur only once, and roughly 18% lies in the top ten. The data are from a study of T cells after yellow fever vaccination. The CDR3 is made up of 18 amino acids. The V and J ends lost 0 bases and 0 bases respectively, with 15 bases between them. Germline CDR1 LGHNA, CDR2 YSLEER. The V call is TRBV4-3, the J call TRBJ2-1; D possibly corresponds to TRBD1 (6 bases). The sequence derives from a man between 18 and 35 years old who received the YFV17D yellow fever vaccine. Material: PBMCs, obtained on the day of the first yellow fever vaccination. The CDR3 bases are TGCGCCAGCAGCCAAGATCCGAGGGGGACGAGCTCCTACAATGAGCAGTTCTTC. This encodes CASSQDPRGTSSYNEQFF.